This T cell receptor (beta chain) was sequenced in a study of CD8 T cells in Susac syndrome. The study sequenced TCR beta in blood CD8+ and CD4+ T cells. TEMRA cells were enriched by FACS, while CD8+ and CD4+ T cells were obtained through a negative isolation that was performed magnetically. CDR3 length equals 13 residues. V gave up 5 bases and J gave up 2 bases, with 7 bases separating them. Looked up from germline, CDR1 is SGHRS and CDR2 is YFSETQ. RNA totalling roughly 0.45 to 1 ug underwent reverse transcription with random hexamers. TCRdb re-called the immunoSEQ multiplex PCR reads with MiXCR, one entry per CDR3 protein. In the table there are 100,000 to 150,000 distinct CDR3 sequences, around 94% of which are singletons.

This sequence joins TRBV5-1 and TRBJ2-2; the D is unclear. This receptor was identified in a human donor in good health. Source material: CD4+ T cells from PBMCs. In DNA form, the CDR3 reads TGCGCCAGCAGATTTCTCAACACCGGGGAGCTGTTTTTT. This translates into CASRFLNTGELFF.